Following are 19 T cell receptor beta chains from one sample sequenced in a study of vaccination and CD4 T cells after COVID-19. Their antigen targets remain unknown. Sequencing of the DNA from cultured CD4+ T cells was carried out with the Oncomine TCR Beta short-read assay. MiXCR, applied by TCRdb to the PCR reads, yields one record per CDR3 protein. The sample carries 6,500 to 8,500 distinct CDR3 sequences, roughly 76% recorded once. As for treatment: roughly ten-day PBMC culture with coronavirus spike peptide pools or control peptides (ViraFEST assay). Material for sequencing was CD4+ T cells from blood, cultured in vitro. These receptors all come from a human donor who had recovered from COVID-19.

V is TRBV10-1 and J is TRBJ1-2; 7 bases map to TRBD1. This CDR3 is 13 amino acids long. Germline V lookup: CDR1 WNHNN, CDR2 SYGVQD (reference sequence). Losses at the gene ends were 3 bases for V and 4 bases for J; bases not matched to a gene: 2. CDR3 sequence (DNA): TGCGCCAGCAGTGAAGACAGGGCCTATGGCTACACCTTC. This sequence encodes CASSEDRAYGYTF.

The chain joins TRBV6-2 or TRBV6-3 to TRBJ2-7; 7 nucleotides line up with TRBD1. Trimming at V came to 0 bases and at J to 1 base, leaving 15 bases not matched to a gene. Germline CDR1 MNHEY, CDR2 SVGEGT. The CDR3 covers 19 residues. The CDR3 sequence is CASSYSTSPYRGLSYEQYF. CDR3 bases: TGTGCCAGCAGTTACTCAACATCACCTTACAGGGGCCTATCCTACGAGCAGTACTTC.

This clonotype has just one count. This chain uses TRBV9 with TRBJ1-2; 9 bases map to TRBD1. The trim removed 0 bases at V and 9 bases at J, leaving 3 bases unmatched. Germline CDR1 SGDLS, CDR2 YYNGEE. This CDR3 comprises 13 residues. For the CDR3, the DNA is TGTGCCAGCAGCGTAGGGGACAGGGTCAGCTACACCTTC. Protein product: CASSVGDRVSYTF.

In this sample, this clonotype is large. J is TRBJ2-3 and V is TRBV7-2; D ambiguous. The V and J ends lost 6 bases and 4 bases respectively, with 5 bases between them. This CDR3 is 11 amino acids long. The germline gives CDR1 SGHTA, CDR2 FQGNSA. In nucleotides, the CDR3 is TGTGCCAGCAGGAGGTCAGATACGCAGTATTTT. It yields the protein CASRRSDTQYF.

This chain connects TRBV1 to TRBJ2-3. TRBV1 is noted as a pseudogene. The CDR3 length is 15 residues. The CDR3 nucleotides are TGCACCAGCAGCCAACCTAGGGATGGGGTAGATACGCAGTATTTT. It specifies CTSSQPRDGVDTQYF.

The chain has TRBV28 and TRBJ1-2; 7 positions agree with TRBD1. Per the germline V gene, CDR1 is MDHEN and CDR2 is SYDVKM. The CDR3 sequence is 14 residues long. V lost 6 bases to trimming and J lost 3 bases; unmatched junction nucleotides: 7. The CDR3 DNA reads as TGTGCCAGCAGGACGACAGGGACATACTATGGCTACACCTTC. Translation gives CASRTTGTYYGYTF.

J is TRBJ1-2 and V is TRBV28; 7 bases map to TRBD1. This CDR3 contains 15 residues. V was clipped by 3 bases and J by 5 bases; unmatched bases: 9. CDR1 and CDR2 from the germline V gene are MDHEN and SYDVKM. Here the CDR3 DNA reads TGTGCCAGCAGTTTGGGGACGACAGGGAGATATGGCTACACCTTC. This encodes CASSLGTTGRYGYTF.

This chain uses TRBV20-1 with TRBJ1-4; D gene ambiguous. CDR3 size: 16 residues. Per the germline V gene, CDR1 is DFQATT and CDR2 is SNEGSKA (reference sequence). V shed 1 base and J shed 1 base, with 13 bases lying between them. CDR3 bases: TGCAGTGCTAGAGGAATAGATATGCTAACTAATGAAAAACTGTTTTTT. This encodes CSARGIDMLTNEKLFF.

V is TRBV6-2 or TRBV6-3 and J is TRBJ2-3; 10 nucleotides agree with TRBD2. Germline V gene data show CDR1 as MNHEY and CDR2 as SVGEGT. CDR3 length: 16 residues. V lost 6 bases and J lost 3; bases outside the gene matches: 9. The DNA for the CDR3 is TGTGCCAGCAGCGACCCGGGACTAGCGAGGACAGATACGCAGTATTTT. Residues: CASSDPGLARTDTQYF.

The chain joins TRBV7-2 to TRBJ2-7; a possible D gene is TRBD1 (5 bases). The CDR3 is 14 amino acids. Trimming removed 5 bases from V and 3 bases from J, with 14 bases in between. Germline V gene data show CDR1 as SGHTA and CDR2 as FQGNSA. The CDR3 loop is CASSLDMGNYEQYF. The CDR3 DNA sequence: TGTGCCAGCAGCCTGGACATGGGTAACTACGAGCAGTACTTC.

The V call is TRBV20-1, the J call TRBJ2-1; no reliable D call. The CDR3 is 14 amino acids. The V end was cut by 4 bases, the J end by 3 bases, with 13 bases between. Germline CDR1 is DFQATT and CDR2 is SNEGSKA (reference sequence). The CDR3 loop is CSANYWSGYNEQFF. The CDR3 DNA is TGCAGTGCTAATTACTGGTCCGGCTACAATGAGCAGTTCTTC.

The chain recombines TRBV19 with TRBJ2-7, with D unclear. Germline V gene lookup returns CDR1 LNHDA and CDR2 SQIVND (reference sequence). This CDR3 is 14 amino acids long. The V and J ends lost 7 bases and 0 bases respectively, with 13 bases between them. In DNA form, the CDR3 reads TGTGCCAGTAAGTTGGCCATCGCCTCCTACGAGCAGTACTTC. This codes for CASKLAIASYEQYF.

This clonotype was detected a few times. The chain couples TRBV7-8 to TRBJ1-6, with a tentative D call TRBD1 (5 bases). The CDR3 totals 17 residues. V lost 1 base, J lost 7 bases, and 17 bases lay in between. Germline V gene data show CDR1 as SGHVS and CDR2 as FQNEAQ. Here the CDR3 reads CASSLVFGSGSNSPLHF. The CDR3 DNA reads as TGTGCCAGCAGCTTAGTATTCGGTTCAGGGAGCAATTCACCCCTCCACTTT. Combining the CDR3 with reference TRBV7-8 and TRBJ1-6 gives the whole variable domain GAGVSQSPRYKVAKRGQDVALRCDPISGHVSLFWYQQALGQGPEFLTYFQNEAQLDKSGLPSDRFFAERPEGSVSTLKIQRTQQEDSAVYLCASSLVFGSGSNSPLHFGNGTRLTVT.

This clonotype has a single count. The chain combines TRBV6-5 with TRBJ1-2; 9 bases line up with TRBD1. The germline gives CDR1 MNHEY, CDR2 SVGAGI. The V and J ends lost 1 base and 8 bases, in that order; junction bases with no gene match: 2. The length of the CDR3 is 13 residues. The CDR3 region is CASSYLGQGGYTF. DNA of the CDR3: TGTGCCAGCAGTTACTTGGGACAGGGAGGCTACACCTTC.

The chain links TRBV20-1 to TRBJ1-6; 9 bases align to TRBD1. This CDR3 is 14 amino acids long. The trim removed 3 bases at V and 10 bases at J, leaving 7 bases unmatched. CDR1 DFQATT and CDR2 SNEGSKA come from the germline V gene (reference sequence). The CDR3 is CSARRDRVLSPLHF. The CDR3 bases are TGCAGTGCTAGGCGGGACAGGGTTTTGTCACCCCTCCACTTT.

The chain has TRBV7-3 and TRBJ2-3; either TRBD1 or TRBD2 may fit D (5 bases each). The CDR3 has 14 residues. The germline CDR1 and CDR2 sequences are SGHTA and FQGTGA. V lost 2 bases, J lost 7 bases, and 13 bases lay in between. CDR3 sequence (DNA): TGTGCCAGCAGCTTAGGATGGGACGGCTATACGCAGTATTTT. Translation: CASSLGWDGYTQYF.

This clonotype was counted only a few times. This chain connects TRBV7-8 to TRBJ1-5, with TRBD1 matching 9 bases. The CDR3 consists of 16 residues. With 2 bases clipped from V and 1 base from J, the junction kept 3 bases outside the gene matches. Germline-derived CDR1 and CDR2 are SGHVS and FQNEAQ. DNA of the CDR3: TGTGCCAGCAGCTTACTGACAGGGGGGAGCAATCAGCCCCAGCATTTT. Its translation: CASSLLTGGSNQPQHF.

The chain joins TRBV6-5 to TRBJ1-2; no clear D gene. The CDR3 contains 12 residues. Trimming removed 0 bases at V and 5 bases at J, with 4 bases between. Looked up from germline, CDR1 is MNHEY and CDR2 is SVGAGI. The CDR3 reads CASSYSGYGYTF. The CDR3, as DNA: TGTGCCAGCAGTTACTCAGGGTATGGCTACACCTTC.

The rearrangement joins TRBV4-1 to TRBJ2-7; possibly TRBD1 for D (6 bases). The CDR3 sequence is 17 residues long. The germline V gene encodes CDR1 MGHRA and CDR2 YSYEKL. Trimming took off 4 bases at V and 0 bases at J, with 19 bases between the two ends. The CDR3 nucleotides read TGCGCCAGCAGCCCCCCTATTGGGCGAGGGGGCTCCTACGAGCAGTACTTC. Amino acid sequence: CASSPPIGRGGSYEQYF.